A selection of T cell receptor beta chains follows, all from one sample in a study of shared clonotypes between healthy human individuals. The repertoire was sequenced with immunoSEQ multiplex PCR; TCRdb's copy has only in-frame clones and lacks some. The table has about half a million clones, 75% to 80% seen once; the top ten hold 12%. Sequenced input: PBMCs. The origin of the receptors is a woman aged 40 to 50 in good health. Some clones in this sample may be carry-over from other donors' samples. CDR3s include the opening cysteine and the closing phenylalanine or tryptophan. The D gene is left open where the match is weak. Only some rows state a clone size, as once, few, many or a class for expanded clones.

TRBD1 | TRBJ2-7 | - | TRBV29-1 | CSVAIGGPYEQYF | TGCAGCGTGGCCATAGGGGGCCCCTACGAGCAGTACTTC
- | TRBJ2-7 | - | TRBV18 | CASSPPRTVGEQYF | TGTGCCAGCTCACCACCGAGGACGGTGGGCGAGCAGTACTTC
- | TRBJ2-3 | few | TRBV9 | CASSDIGVGDTQYF | TGTGCCAGCAGCGACATTGGCGTTGGAGATACGCAGTATTTT
- | TRBJ2-7 | once | TRBV5-1 | CASSPEGESYEQYF | TGCGCCAGCAGCCCGGAGGGAGAGAGCTACGAGCAGTACTTC
TRBD1 | TRBJ2-7 | - | TRBV5-1 | CASSLGQGVYEQYF | TGCGCCAGCAGCTTGGGACAGGGGGTTTACGAGCAGTACTTC
TRBD1 | TRBJ2-2 | - | TRBV30 | CAGNRGLGGELFF | TGTGCCGGAAACAGGGGGCTGGGCGGGGAGCTGTTTTTT
- | TRBJ2-1 | - | TRBV9 | CASSVGQLSSYNEQFF | TGTGCCAGCAGCGTAGGGCAGTTGAGCTCCTACAATGAGCAGTTCTTC
- | TRBJ1-3 | - | TRBV6-5 | CASSPLGGNTIYF | TGTGCCAGCAGTCCTTTAGGTGGAAACACCATATATTTT
- | TRBJ1-4 | many | TRBV4-3 | CASSQGRVVTNEKLFF | TGCGCCAGCAGCCAAGGTCGGGTCGTCACTAATGAAAAACTGTTTTTT
- | TRBJ2-2 | many | TRBV28 | CASSFLGYTGELFF | TGTGCCAGCAGTTTTTTGGGTTACACCGGGGAGCTGTTTTTT
TRBD2 | TRBJ2-3 | - | TRBV6-8 | CASSYATPGGRCADTQYF | TGTGCCAGCAGTTACGCCACTCCGGGCGGGAGATGCGCAGATACGCAGTATTTT
- | TRBJ1-2 | - | TRBV29-1 | CSVAGTSYGYTF | TGCAGCGTTGCGGGGACCTCTTATGGCTACACCTTC
- | TRBJ1-2 | - | TRBV18 | CASSPQGGGENYGYTF | TGTGCCAGCTCACCCCAAGGTGGCGGAGAAAACTATGGCTACACCTTC
TRBD1 | TRBJ1-2 | - | TRBV4-3 | CASSQELTGVRGYTF | TGCGCCAGCAGCCAGGAATTGACAGGGGTGAGGGGCTACACCTTC
TRBD2 | TRBJ2-1 | - | TRBV6-1 | CASSGGTSGNNEQFF | TGTGCCAGCAGTGGCGGGACTAGCGGGAACAATGAGCAGTTCTTC
- | TRBJ2-5 | - | TRBV5-1 | CASSLEGEETQYF | TGCGCCAGCAGCTTGGAGGGGGAAGAGACCCAGTACTTC
TRBD2 | TRBJ2-1 | - | TRBV7-8 | CASSLELAGGYNEQFF | TGTGCCAGCAGCTTAGAGCTAGCGGGAGGGTACAATGAGCAGTTCTTC
- | TRBJ1-2 | - | TRBV2 | CASTDQPLTMGYTF | TGTGCCAGCACTGACCAGCCCCTAACTATGGGCTACACCTTC
- | TRBJ2-5 | - | TRBV11-2 | CASSLVGIGTPARETQYF | TGTGCCAGCAGCTTAGTCGGAATCGGGACTCCGGCCCGGGAGACCCAGTACTTC
TRBD1 | TRBJ1-5 | - | TRBV25-1 | CASGQGNQPQHF | TGTGCCAGCGGACAGGGGAATCAGCCCCAGCATTTT
TRBD2 | TRBJ2-7 | - | TRBV4-1 | CASSLPPSGSRLEEQYF | TGCGCCAGCAGCCTCCCCCCTAGCGGGAGCCGGCTCGAGGAGCAGTACTTC
TRBD2 | TRBJ2-1 | once | TRBV15 | CATSRDPAGYNEQFF | TGTGCCACCAGCAGAGATCCAGCGGGATACAATGAGCAGTTCTTC
- | TRBJ2-1 | - | TRBV5-1 | CASSEGRNYNEQFF | TGCGCCAGCAGCGAGGGACGGAACTACAATGAGCAGTTCTTC
- | TRBJ2-3 | few | TRBV19 | CASSIGGTLTDTQYF | TGTGCCAGTAGTATTGGCGGGACACTCACAGATACGCAGTATTTT
- | TRBJ1-3 | - | TRBV5-6 | CASSLQGSGNTIYF | TGTGCCAGCAGCTTGCAGGGTTCGGGAAACACCATATATTTT
TRBD1 | TRBJ1-2 | few | TRBV7-2 | CASSPGTANYGYTF | TGTGCCAGCAGCCCCGGGACAGCTAACTATGGCTACACCTTC
- | TRBJ1-5 | - | TRBV11-3 | CASSLIGSNQPQHF | TGTGCCAGCAGCTTAATTGGTAGCAATCAGCCCCAGCATTTT
- | TRBJ2-7 | - | TRBV7-9 | CASSHISYEQYF | TGTGCCAGCAGCCATATTTCCTACGAGCAGTACTTC
- | TRBJ2-1 | - | TRBV27 | CASSSRRGGSENNEQFF | TGTGCCAGCAGTTCCCGGAGGGGTGGCTCCGAGAACAATGAGCAGTTCTTC
TRBD1 | TRBJ2-2 | few | TRBV5-1 | CASSPRRGQGASGELFF | TGCGCCAGCAGCCCACGTCGTGGACAGGGGGCGTCCGGGGAGCTGTTTTTT
- | TRBJ1-2 | - | TRBV5-1 | CASSLGWVTDALGGYTF | TGCGCCAGCAGCTTGGGATGGGTGACAGACGCCCTGGGGGGCTACACCTTC
- | TRBJ1-1 | - | TRBV27 | CASSLEWATNTEAFF | TGTGCCAGCAGTTTAGAGTGGGCTACCAACACTGAAGCTTTCTTT
- | TRBJ1-1 | - | TRBV6-4 | CASTHPGPMNTEAFF | TGTGCCAGCACGCATCCGGGACCGATGAACACTGAAGCTTTCTTT
- | TRBJ1-2 | - | TRBV18 | CASSPDSLAYGYTF | TGTGCCAGCTCACCCGACAGCCTAGCCTATGGCTACACCTTC
TRBD2 | TRBJ2-1 | - | TRBV7-2 | CASSLESLAGGMQFF | TGTGCCAGCAGCTTAGAATCCCTAGCGGGTGGAATGCAGTTCTTC
- | TRBJ2-2 | - | TRBV6-6 | CASSWAGLQGPGELFF | TGTGCCAGCAGTTGGGCGGGCCTCCAGGGCCCCGGGGAGCTGTTTTTT
TRBD2 | TRBJ2-7 | - | TRBV7-2 | CASSPTSGRSYEQYF | TGTGCCAGCAGCCCGACTAGCGGGCGATCCTACGAGCAGTACTTC
- | TRBJ1-2 | - | TRBV11-3 | CASSLTAERDYVGYTF | TGTGCCAGCAGCCTGACAGCAGAGCGCGACTATGTGGGCTACACCTTC
TRBD2 | TRBJ2-2 | many | TRBV6-1 | CASSSGRNTGELFF | TGTGCCAGCAGTAGCGGGAGGAACACCGGGGAGCTGTTTTTT
TRBD1 | TRBJ1-5 | once | TRBV27 | CASSSDRWGLPQHF | TGTGCCAGCAGTTCGGACAGGTGGGGCTTGCCCCAGCATTTT
TRBD2 | TRBJ2-1 | few | TRBV27 | CASSLLAGGPGDEQFF | TGTGCCAGCAGTTTACTAGCGGGAGGCCCGGGTGATGAGCAGTTCTTC
- | TRBJ2-3 | - | TRBV20-1 | CSASRTDTQYF | TGCAGTGCTAGCCGCACGGATACGCAGTATTTT